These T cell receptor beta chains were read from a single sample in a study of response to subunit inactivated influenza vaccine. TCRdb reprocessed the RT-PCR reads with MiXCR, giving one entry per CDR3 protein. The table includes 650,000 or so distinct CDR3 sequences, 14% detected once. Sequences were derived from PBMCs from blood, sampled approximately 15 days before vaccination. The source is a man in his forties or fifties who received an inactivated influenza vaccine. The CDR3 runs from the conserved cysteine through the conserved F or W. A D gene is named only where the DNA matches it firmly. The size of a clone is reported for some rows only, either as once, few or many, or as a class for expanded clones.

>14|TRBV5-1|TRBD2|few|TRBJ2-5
TGCGCCAGCAGCGGTTTGACTAGCGGGGAGACCCAGTACTTC
CASSGLTSGETQYF
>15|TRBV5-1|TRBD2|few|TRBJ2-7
TGCGCCAGCAGCGAACTAGCGGGAGGGCCGCGAGAGCAGTACTTC
CASSELAGGPREQYF
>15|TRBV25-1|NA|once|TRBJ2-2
TGTGCCAGCGGGAGGACAGCGTCGGGCACCGGGGAGCTGTTTTTT
CASGRTASGTGELFF
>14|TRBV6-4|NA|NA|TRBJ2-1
TGTGCCAGCAGTCCAAAGGGACCCTCGGATGAGCAGTTCTTC
CASSPKGPSDEQFF
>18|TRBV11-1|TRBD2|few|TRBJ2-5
TGTGCCAGCACACCCCCCGGGGCGGGGGGGATTCCCCAAGAGACCCAGTACTTC
CASTPPGAGGIPQETQYF
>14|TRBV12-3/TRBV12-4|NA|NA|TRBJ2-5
TGTGCCAGCACCCATCTTGGGGGAGAAGAGACCCAGTACTTC
CASTHLGGEETQYF
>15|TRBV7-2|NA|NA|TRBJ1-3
TGTGCCAGCAGCTTGGCCCCCGGGTCTGGAAACACCATATATTTT
CASSLAPGSGNTIYF
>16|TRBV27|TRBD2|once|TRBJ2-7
TGTGCCAGCAGTACTCGGGGTAGCGGGAGGAGGTTCGAGCAGTACTTC
CASSTRGSGRRFEQYF
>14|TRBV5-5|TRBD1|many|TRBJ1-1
TGTGCCAGCCGATGGACAGGGGGCGGCACTGAAGCTTTCTTT
CASRWTGGGTEAFF
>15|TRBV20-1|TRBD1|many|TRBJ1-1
TGCAGTGCTAGGGACCTAGACAGGGCAAGGACTGAAGCTTTCTTT
CSARDLDRARTEAFF
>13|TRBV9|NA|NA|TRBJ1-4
TGTGCCAGCAGCAAAAACAGAGATGAAAAACTGTTTTTT
CASSKNRDEKLFF
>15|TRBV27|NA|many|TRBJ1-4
TGTGCCAGCAGACCCGTTGCGGCGTATAATGAAAAACTGTTTTTT
CASRPVAAYNEKLFF
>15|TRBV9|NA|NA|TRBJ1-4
TGTGCCAGCAGCGTCGAGGGATCAACTAATGAAAAACTGTTTTTT
CASSVEGSTNEKLFF
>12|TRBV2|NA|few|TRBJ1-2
TGTGCCAGCAGGGATGCGGGGGCTGGCTACACCTTC
CASRDAGAGYTF
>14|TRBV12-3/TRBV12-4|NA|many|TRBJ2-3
TGTGCCAGCAGCACCCTCGGAGGCACAGATACGCAGTATTTT
CASSTLGGTDTQYF
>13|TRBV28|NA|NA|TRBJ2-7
TGTGCCAGCAGGGGAACAGGGCTTTACGAGCAGTACTTC
CASRGTGLYEQYF
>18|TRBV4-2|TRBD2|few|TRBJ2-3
TGTGCCAGCAGCCAAGACACTAGCGGGGTACGGTTGCCAGATACGCAGTATTTT
CASSQDTSGVRLPDTQYF
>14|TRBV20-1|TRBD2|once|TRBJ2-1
TGCAGTGCTAAAGGTTGGGCGGGAGTTGATGAGCAGTTCTTC
CSAKGWAGVDEQFF
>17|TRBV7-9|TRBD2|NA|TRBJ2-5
TGTGCCAGCAGCTTAGCGTGGCACTGGGAGGGCCAAGAGACCCAGTACTTC
CASSLAWHWEGQETQYF
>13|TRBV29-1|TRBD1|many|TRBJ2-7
TGCAGCGTTGAGGGACAGGGGGCGGACGAGCAGTACTTC
CSVEGQGADEQYF
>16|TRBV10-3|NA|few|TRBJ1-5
TGTGCCATCAGTGAGTCGGCAAACCTTGGCAATCAGCCCCAGCATTTT
CAISESANLGNQPQHF
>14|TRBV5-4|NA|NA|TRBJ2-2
TGTGCCAGCAGGGAAGGGACGAACACCGGGGAGCTGTTTTTT
CASREGTNTGELFF
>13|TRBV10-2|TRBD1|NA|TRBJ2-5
TGCGCCAGCAGAGGACAGGGTCAAGTTAGCCAGTACTTC
CASRGQGQVSQYF
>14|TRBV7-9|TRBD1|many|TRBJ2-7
TGTGCCAGCAGTTGGGACAGGGTTTCCTACGAGCAGTACTTC
CASSWDRVSYEQYF
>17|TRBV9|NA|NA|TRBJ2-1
TGTGCCAGCAGCGTCTCTCAGCTTTTGAGCTCCTACAATGAGCAGTTCTTC
CASSVSQLLSSYNEQFF
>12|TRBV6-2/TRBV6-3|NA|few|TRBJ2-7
TGTGCCAGCACGGAACCCTCAGTAGAGCAGTACTTC
CASTEPSVEQYF
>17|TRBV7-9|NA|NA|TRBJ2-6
TGTGCCAGCAGCAGCGGACGGTTCAGCTCTGGGGCCAACGTCCTGACTTTC
CASSSGRFSSGANVLTF
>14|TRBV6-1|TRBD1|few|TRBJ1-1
TGTGCCAGCAGGTCGGACAGGTCGCCTCGGGAAGCTTTCTTT
CASRSDRSPREAFF
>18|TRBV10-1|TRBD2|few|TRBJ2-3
TGCGCCAGCAGTGAGTCGGCGGGGGAGAACCCTAGCACAGATACGCAGTATTTT
CASSESAGENPSTDTQYF
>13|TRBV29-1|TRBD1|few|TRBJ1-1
TGCAGCGTCATGACAGGGGGTAACGCTGAAGCTTTCTTT
CSVMTGGNAEAFF
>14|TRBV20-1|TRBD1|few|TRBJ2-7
TGCAGTGCTAGCCCGACAGGGACCCTCTACGAGCAGTACTTC
CSASPTGTLYEQYF
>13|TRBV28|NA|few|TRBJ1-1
TGTGCCGCCGGCAGAGGATCAGGCACTGAAGCTTTCTTT
CAAGRGSGTEAFF
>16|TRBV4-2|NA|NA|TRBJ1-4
TGTGCCAGCAGCCAAAGGGTGGGTCCGGCTAATGAAAAACTGTTTTTT
CASSQRVGPANEKLFF
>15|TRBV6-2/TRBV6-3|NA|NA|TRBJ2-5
TGTGCCAGCAGTTACTCCGGGGGCCTGGGCGAGACCCAGTACTTC
CASSYSGGLGETQYF
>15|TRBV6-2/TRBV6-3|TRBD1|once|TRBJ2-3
TGTGCCAGCAGTTTACGGGACAGGCCTACAGATACGCAGTATTTT
CASSLRDRPTDTQYF
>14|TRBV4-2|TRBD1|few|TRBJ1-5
TGTGCCAGCAGCCAAGGCACAGGGGGACAGCCCCAGCATTTT
CASSQGTGGQPQHF
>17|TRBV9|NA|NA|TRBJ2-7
TGTGCCAGCAGCGTAGGGGCGGGGAGCGGGCCTGGGTACGAGCAGTACTTC
CASSVGAGSGPGYEQYF
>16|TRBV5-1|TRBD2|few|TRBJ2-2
TGCGCCAGCAGCCCCAAGCGGGGGACCAACACCGGGGAGCTGTTTTTT
CASSPKRGTNTGELFF
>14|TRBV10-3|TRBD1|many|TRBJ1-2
TGTGCCATCAGCGGACAGGGTTCGGAGCGTGGCTACACCTTC
CAISGQGSERGYTF
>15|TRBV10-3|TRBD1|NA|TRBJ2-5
TGTCCCATCAAAACCGGGACAGGGAGCTTGGAGACCCAGTACTTC
CPIKTGTGSLETQYF
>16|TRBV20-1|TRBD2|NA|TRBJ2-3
TGCAGTGCTCCACCACTAGCGGGGGGCCGAATAGATACGCAGTATTTT
CSAPPLAGGRIDTQYF
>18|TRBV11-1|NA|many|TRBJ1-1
TGTGCCAGCACCCAAGGGGGTCCCAGGAAGAGTATGAACACTGAAGCTTTCTTT
CASTQGGPRKSMNTEAFF
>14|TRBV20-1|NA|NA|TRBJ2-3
TGCAGTGCTAGAGAGGTCAGGAGCACAGATACGCAGTATTTT
CSAREVRSTDTQYF
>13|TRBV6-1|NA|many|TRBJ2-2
TGTGCCAGCACGCCCTCAGGCACCGGGGAGCTGTTTTTT
CASTPSGTGELFF
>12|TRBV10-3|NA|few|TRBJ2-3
TGTGCCATCAGTGAGTCCGGGGATACGCAGTATTTT
CAISESGDTQYF
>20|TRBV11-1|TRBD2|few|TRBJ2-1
TGTGCCAGCAGCTTAGCCGGGCACAGCACCGGGACTAGAAAGGGTAATGAGCAGTTCTTC
CASSLAGHSTGTRKGNEQFF
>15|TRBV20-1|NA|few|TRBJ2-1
TGCAGTGCTAGAGAATCGGGCCATACGGGCAATGAGCAGTTCTTC
CSARESGHTGNEQFF
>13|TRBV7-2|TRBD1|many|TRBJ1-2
TGTGCCAGCAGCTTACCCAGGGGGCTGGGCTACACCTTC
CASSLPRGLGYTF
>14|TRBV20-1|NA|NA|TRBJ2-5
TGCAGTGCTAGAATTGTCCACAGCCAAGAGACCCAGTACTTC
CSARIVHSQETQYF
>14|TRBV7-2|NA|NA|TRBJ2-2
TGTGCCAGCCGACTCCCCGCGAACACCGGGGAGCTGTTTTTT
CASRLPANTGELFF
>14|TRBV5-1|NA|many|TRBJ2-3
TGTGCCAGCAGCTTAGCGCGAGGCACAGATACGCAGTATTTT
CASSLARGTDTQYF
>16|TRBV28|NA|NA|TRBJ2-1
TGTGCCAGCAGTGGCGGTCCCGAGGGAATCAACAATGAGCAGTTCTTC
CASSGGPEGINNEQFF
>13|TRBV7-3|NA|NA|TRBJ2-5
TGTGCCAGCAGCTTAGCTCCCGAAGAGACCCAGTACTTC
CASSLAPEETQYF
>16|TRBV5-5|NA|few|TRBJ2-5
TGTGCCAGCAGCCAGAACTTAGAAATGTACCAAGAGACCCAGTACTTC
CASSQNLEMYQETQYF
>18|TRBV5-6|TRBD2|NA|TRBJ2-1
TGTGCCAGCAGCACGCGACTAGCGGGGGGGCGACTCTACAATGAGCAGTTCTTC
CASSTRLAGGRLYNEQFF
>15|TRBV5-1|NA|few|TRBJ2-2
TGCGCCAGCAGCTGGGGTGGCTTAAACACCGGGGAGCTGTTTTTT
CASSWGGLNTGELFF
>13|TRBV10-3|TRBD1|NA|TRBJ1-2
TGTGCCATCAGTGCCGGGACAGACTATGGCTACACCTTC
CAISAGTDYGYTF
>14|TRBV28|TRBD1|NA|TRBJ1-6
TGTGCCAGCAAGATCGGACAGGGGAATTCACCCCTCCACTTT
CASKIGQGNSPLHF
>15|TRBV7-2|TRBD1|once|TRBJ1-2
TGTGCCAGCAGCTTAGTGGGGACAGGGGTTGGGGGCTACACCTTC
CASSLVGTGVGGYTF
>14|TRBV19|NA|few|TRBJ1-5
TGTGCCAGTAGTCCGCGGACAGTAAATCAGCCCCAGCATTTT
CASSPRTVNQPQHF